A single TCR beta chain is shown here with its context. The antigen is undetermined. This CDR3 contains 13 residues. V lost 5 bases and J 1 base, leaving 9 bases between the germline ends. Looked up from germline, CDR1 is SGHTS and CDR2 is YDEGEE. These data originate in a study of T cell responses to AZD1222 COVID-19 vaccine. Clones were read by immunoSEQ multiplex PCR, and TCRdb kept only the in-frame ones, dropping some. The sample lists more than 85,000 clones, approximately 89% occurring once. General observations from the study: Vaccine-associated CD4 TCRs ranged over spike, dominating at 160-218 and 743-854. Seropositive status at baseline applied to only six AZD1222 recipients.

This chain joins TRBV5-8 and TRBJ1-2, with D possibly being TRBD1 (5 bases). The TCR was taken from an adult who received the AZD1222 COVID-19 vaccine. Source: peripheral blood, taken 28 days after the second AZD1222 dose. CDR3 sequence reads: CASRRQSNYGYTF. In DNA, the CDR3 is TGTGCCAGCAGACGACAGAGTAACTATGGCTACACCTTC.